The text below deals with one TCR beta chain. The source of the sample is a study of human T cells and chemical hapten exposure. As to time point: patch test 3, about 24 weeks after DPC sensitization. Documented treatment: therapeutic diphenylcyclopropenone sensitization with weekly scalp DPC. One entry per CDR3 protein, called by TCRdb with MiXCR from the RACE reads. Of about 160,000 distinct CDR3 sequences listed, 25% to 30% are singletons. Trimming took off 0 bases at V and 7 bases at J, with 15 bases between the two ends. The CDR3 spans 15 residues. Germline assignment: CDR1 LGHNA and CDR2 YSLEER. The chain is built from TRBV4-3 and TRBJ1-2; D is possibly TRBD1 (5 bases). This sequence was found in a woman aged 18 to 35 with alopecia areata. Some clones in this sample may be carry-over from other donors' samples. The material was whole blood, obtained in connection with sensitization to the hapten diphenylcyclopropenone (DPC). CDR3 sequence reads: CASSQDPPGIAGYTF. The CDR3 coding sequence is TGCGCCAGCAGCCAAGACCCCCCAGGGATTGCTGGCTACACCTTC.